Shown below are 23 T cell receptor beta chains from a single sample sequenced in a study of cytomegalovirus exposure and HLA in healthy donors. Amplification used 60 Vbeta primers and 13 Jbeta primers. Only in-frame clones appear in the TCRdb table, and some are missing; sequencing was by immunoSEQ multiplex PCR. The table includes under 130,000 clones, around 75% detected once. The specimen was PBMCs. The origin of the receptors is a man aged 40-49 years in good health and CMV-seronegative.

The chain couples TRBV29-1 to TRBJ1-2, with D maybe TRBD1 (6 bases). The CDR3 is 13 residues long. The germline gives CDR1 SQVTM, CDR2 ANQGSEA. Trimming left V 5 bases short and J 0 bases short, with 10 bases between. The CDR3, as DNA: TGCAGCGTTCCGGGGACAACTAACTATGGCTACACCTTC. Translated, it gives CSVPGTTNYGYTF.

The rearrangement links TRBV19 to TRBJ1-5, with D perhaps TRBD1 (6 bases). V was clipped by 5 bases and J by 1 base, with 18 bases between them. Looked up from germline, CDR1 is LNHDA and CDR2 is SQIVND (reference sequence). The length of the CDR3 is 17 residues. The CDR3 nucleotides are TGTGCCAGTAGTTATACCGTGGGGGCAGTGAGCAATCAGCCCCAGCATTTT. The encoded protein is CASSYTVGAVSNQPQHF.

This rearrangement joins TRBV19 to TRBJ1-1, with 7 bases fitting TRBD1. CDR1 is LNHDA and CDR2 is SQIVND in the germline V gene (reference sequence). Trimming cost V 3 bases and J 7 bases; bases outside gene matches: 5. This CDR3 spans 13 amino acids. CDR3: CASSMRQGVEAFF. The DNA for the CDR3 is TGTGCCAGTAGTATGCGACAGGGCGTTGAAGCTTTCTTT.

This clone was counted a single time. CDR3 DNA: TGTGCCAGTAGTACGGGACTAGCGGGACTCGAGCAGTACTTC. Protein: CASSTGLAGLEQYF. J is TRBJ2-7 and V is TRBV19; TRBD2 agrees at 13 bases. Germline CDR1 reads LNHDA; CDR2 reads SQIVND (reference sequence). The J segment lost 6 bases and the V segment lost 4 bases, leaving 3 bases of the junction unmatched. This CDR3 region has 14 residues.

This clone appeared once. The chain combines TRBV28 with TRBJ1-6, with a possible D match to TRBD1 (6 bases). Germline CDR1 is MDHEN and CDR2 is SYDVKM. V lost 5 bases to trimming and J lost 4 bases, with 12 bases between them. This CDR3 has 15 amino acids. DNA for the CDR3: TGTGCCAGCAGTCCGTGGACAGAGTATAATTCACCCCTCCACTTT. Its translation is CASSPWTEYNSPLHF.

The CDR3 DNA reads as TGCGCCAGCAGCCAGGGGTCGGGGGGCCCGAGCTCCTATAATTCACCCCTCCACTTT. This gives the protein CASSQGSGGPSSYNSPLHF. V gene TRBV4-1 combines with J gene TRBJ1-6; D is perhaps TRBD1 (6 bases). CDR3 length: 19 residues. V was shortened by 3 bases and J by 0 bases, with 18 bases between the two germline ends. The V gene's germline CDR1 is MGHRA and CDR2 YSYEKL.

This rearrangement joins TRBV28 to TRBJ2-7, with TRBD1 matching over 7 bases. Trimming removed 4 bases from V and 0 bases from J; junction bases left unmatched: 3. CDR3 length: 14 residues. Germline lookup yields CDR1 MDHEN and CDR2 SYDVKM. The CDR3 DNA reads TGTGCCAGCAGTTGGGACAGAAGCTCCTACGAGCAGTACTTC. It encodes CASSWDRSSYEQYF.

V and J are TRBV27 and TRBJ1-4, with a possible D match to TRBD1 (5 bases). The CDR3 runs to 15 residues. Trimming removed 4 bases at V and 7 bases at J, with 16 bases between. CDR1 and CDR2 from the germline V gene are MNHEY and SMNVEV (reference sequence). In DNA form, the CDR3 reads TGTGCCAGCAGTTCCTCGGAGGGGCGAACTGAAAAACTGTTTTTT. The encoded protein is CASSSSEGRTEKLFF. Full variable domain (missing parts from reference TRBV27 and TRBJ1-4): EAQVTQNPRYLITVTGKKLTVTCSQNMNHEYMSWYRQDPGLGLRQIYYSMNVEVTDKGDVPEGYKVSRKEKRNFPLILESPSPNQTSLYFCASSSSEGRTEKLFFGSGTQLSVL.

The V call is TRBV5-4, the J call TRBJ2-1, with 8 bases fitting TRBD2. Germline V gene sequence: CDR1 SGHNT, CDR2 YYREEE (reference sequence). The CDR3 spans 17 residues. V trimming: 4 bases; J trimming: 4 bases; junction bases outside the gene matches: 13. In DNA form, the CDR3 reads TGTGCCAGCAGCGGGGGGCTCGGCGGGGGGCCTTACAATGAGCAGTTCTTC. The encoded protein is CASSGGLGGGPYNEQFF.

V usage is TRBV7-2 and J usage is TRBJ1-3; D is uncertain. The germline gives CDR1 SGHTA, CDR2 FQGNSA. This CDR3 has 16 residues. Trimming took off 1 base at V and 2 bases at J, with 12 bases between the two ends. The CDR3: CASSLDGPRPGNTIYF. Here the CDR3 DNA reads TGTGCCAGCAGCTTAGATGGGCCCCGCCCTGGAAACACCATATATTTT.

This clone was observed a handful of times. This chain links TRBV5-1 with TRBJ2-6; no firm D call. V was pared by 1 base and J by 1 base, with 6 bases between. The CDR3 has 15 amino acids. The germline gives CDR1 SGHRS, CDR2 YFSETQ. The CDR3 coding sequence is TGCGCCAGCAGCTTGTTAGAGTCTGGGGCCAACGTCCTGACTTTC. It translates to CASSLLESGANVLTF.

V and J are TRBV25-1 and TRBJ1-4; 9 bases fit TRBD1. The junction had 9 bases not matched to a gene; V was cut back by 8 bases and J by 2 bases. CDR1 is MGHDK, CDR2 SYGVNS, per germline. This CDR3 is 16 amino acids long. The CDR3 sequence: CASEPGQGFTNEKLFF. CDR3 nucleotides: TGTGCCAGCGAGCCGGGACAGGGCTTCACTAATGAAAAACTGTTTTTT.

The rearrangement uses TRBV19 and TRBJ1-1, with a weak D call TRBD1 (5 bases). Germline CDR1 reads LNHDA; CDR2 reads SQIVND (reference sequence). This CDR3 region has 16 residues. The V end lost 6 bases, the J end lost 3 bases, and 20 bases lay between the germline ends. In nucleotides, the CDR3 is TGTGCCAGTAGCCTAACCCGGGGAGGGGTAGACACTGAAGCTTTCTTT. Translation: CASSLTRGGVDTEAFF.

V gene TRBV6-5 combines with J gene TRBJ2-7; D ambiguous. Trimming took 3 bases from V and 0 from J, leaving 9 bases between them. The CDR3 extends over 14 amino acids. Germline values: CDR1 MNHEY, CDR2 SVGAGI. The CDR3 spells CASSYRPSSYEQYF. The CDR3 nucleotides are TGTGCCAGCAGTTATCGGCCTAGCTCCTACGAGCAGTACTTC.

The gene calls are TRBV13 and TRBJ1-5; tentatively, D is TRBD1 (5 bases). V shed 6 bases and J shed 4 bases, with 16 bases lying between them. CDR3 size: 15 residues. Germline-derived CDR1 and CDR2 are PRHDT and FYEKMQ (reference sequence). The CDR3 sequence: CASRSPGKRNQPQHF. CDR3 DNA sequence: TGTGCCAGCAGATCACCAGGGAAAAGGAATCAGCCCCAGCATTTT.

The genes are TRBV29-1 and TRBJ1-1, with D unresolved. Trimming took off 4 bases at V and 0 bases at J, with 9 bases between the two ends. The V gene's germline CDR1 is SQVTM and CDR2 ANQGSEA. The CDR3 runs to 13 residues. The CDR3 region is CSVGGRVNTEAFF. In DNA, the CDR3 is TGCAGCGTTGGCGGGCGGGTGAACACTGAAGCTTTCTTT.

The V and J genes are TRBV4-1 and TRBJ2-7, with 8 nucleotides matching TRBD2. J lost 4 bases, V lost 0 bases, and 11 bases had no gene match. This CDR3 is 17 amino acids long. CDR1 and CDR2 (germline): MGHRA, YSYEKL. For the CDR3, the DNA is TGCGCCAGCAGCCAAGAATCACTAGCGGATAAAGGGTACGAGCAGTACTTC. As protein: CASSQESLADKGYEQYF.

The genes are TRBV27 and TRBJ1-1, with 9 bases identical to TRBD1. Germline CDR1 MNHEY, CDR2 SMNVEV (reference sequence). CDR3 size: 16 residues. Trimming at V came to 5 bases and at J to 1 base, leaving 8 bases not matched to a gene. The CDR3, as DNA: TGTGCCAGCAGTCCCGGGACAGGGCCCCCGAACACTGAAGCTTTCTTT. It is translated as CASSPGTGPPNTEAFF.

This clone was seen at least ten times. V usage is TRBV5-1 and J usage is TRBJ2-1; D perhaps matches TRBD1 (5 bases). V was pared by 2 bases and J by 6 bases, with 15 bases between. Germline CDR1 and CDR2: SGHRS and YFSETQ. This CDR3 has 15 residues. CDR3 in amino acids: CASSFLRVELNEQFF. As DNA, the CDR3 is TGCGCCAGCAGCTTCCTCAGGGTAGAACTCAATGAGCAGTTCTTC. The entire variable domain, with the rest obtained from reference TRBV5-1 and TRBJ2-1, is as follows: KAGVTQTPRYLIKTRGQQVTLSCSPISGHRSVSWYQQTPGQGLQFLFEYFSETQRNKGNFPGRFSGRQFSNSRSEMNVSTLELGDSALYLCASSFLRVELNEQFFGPGTRLTVL.

V gene TRBV10-3 combines with J gene TRBJ2-7; 14 positions agree with TRBD2. V dropped 0 bases and J dropped 6; count of bases not matched to a gene: 1. The CDR3 runs 15 residues. CDR1 is ENHRY, CDR2 SYGVKD, per germline. CDR3 protein: CAISESTSGGVEQYF. CDR3 in DNA: TGTGCCATCAGTGAGTCGACTAGCGGGGGGGTCGAGCAGTACTTC.

The rearrangement uses TRBV4-1 and TRBJ2-1; D might be TRBD2 (6 bases). Looked up from germline, CDR1 is MGHRA and CDR2 is YSYEKL. This CDR3 has 15 residues. Trimming removed 3 bases from V and 8 bases from J, with 17 bases in between. CDR3 region: CASSQDYPGADEQFF. The CDR3 nucleotides read TGCGCCAGCAGCCAGGACTATCCCGGGGCCGATGAGCAGTTCTTC.

The genes are TRBV4-1 and TRBJ2-2, with 7 bases identical to TRBD1. The trim removed 1 base at V and 3 bases at J, leaving 2 bases unmatched. The CDR3 is made up of 15 amino acids. Germline V gene sequence: CDR1 MGHRA, CDR2 YSYEKL. The CDR3 spells CASSQAGGYTGELFF. The CDR3 DNA sequence: TGCGCCAGCAGCCAAGCAGGGGGATACACCGGGGAGCTGTTTTTT.

The chain has TRBV2 and TRBJ1-2, with D uncertain. The V gene lost 4 bases and the J gene lost 6 bases, with 15 bases spanning the gap. CDR3 size: 14 residues. Germline CDR1 SNHLY, CDR2 FYNNEI. Written as DNA, the CDR3 is TGTGCCAGCAGTGTGGGCGAGTTCGTGGATGGCTACACCTTC. As protein: CASSVGEFVDGYTF.